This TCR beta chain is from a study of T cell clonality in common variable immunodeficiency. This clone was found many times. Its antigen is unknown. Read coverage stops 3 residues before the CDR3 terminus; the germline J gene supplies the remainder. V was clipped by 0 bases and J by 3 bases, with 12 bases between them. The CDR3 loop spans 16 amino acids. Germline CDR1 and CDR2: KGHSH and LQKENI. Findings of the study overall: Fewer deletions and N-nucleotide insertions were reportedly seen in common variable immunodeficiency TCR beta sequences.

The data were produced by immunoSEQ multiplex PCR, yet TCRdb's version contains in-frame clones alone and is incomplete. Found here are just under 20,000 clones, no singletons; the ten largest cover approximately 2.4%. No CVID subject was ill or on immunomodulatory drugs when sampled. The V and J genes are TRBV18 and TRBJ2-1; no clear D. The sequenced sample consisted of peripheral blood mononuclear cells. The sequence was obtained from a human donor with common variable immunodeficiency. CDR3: CASSPPEVGGYNEQFF. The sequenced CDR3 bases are TGTGCCAGCTCACCACCAGAGGTAGGCGGCTACAATGAG.